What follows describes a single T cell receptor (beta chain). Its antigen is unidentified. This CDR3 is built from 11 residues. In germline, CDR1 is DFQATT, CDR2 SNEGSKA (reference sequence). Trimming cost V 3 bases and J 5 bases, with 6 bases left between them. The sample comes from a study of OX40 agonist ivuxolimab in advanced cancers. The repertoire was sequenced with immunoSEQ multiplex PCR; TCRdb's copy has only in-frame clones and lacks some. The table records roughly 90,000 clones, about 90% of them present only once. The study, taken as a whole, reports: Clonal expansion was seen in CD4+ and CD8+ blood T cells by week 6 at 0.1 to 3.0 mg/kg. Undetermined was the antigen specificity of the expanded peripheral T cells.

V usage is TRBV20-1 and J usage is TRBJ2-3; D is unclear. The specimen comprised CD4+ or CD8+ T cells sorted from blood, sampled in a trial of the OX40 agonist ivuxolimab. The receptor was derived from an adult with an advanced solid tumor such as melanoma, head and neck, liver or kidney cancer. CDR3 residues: CSARLEDTQYF. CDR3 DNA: TGCAGTGCTAGGTTGGAAGATACGCAGTATTTT.